The source of this T cell receptor (beta chain) is a study of blood T cell repertoires in COVID-19. Study summary: Specimens from acute and convalescent COVID-19 originated in the United States, Italy and Spain. PBMCs, B-cell-depleted T cells, or T cells were the source of the cDNA or gDNA that made up the material.

V was pared by 5 bases and J by 10 bases, with 12 bases of the junction left unmatched. The CDR3 sequence is 14 residues long. The germline V gene encodes CDR1 SGHRS and CDR2 YFSETQ. Authors' methods: From reference gene primer amplification, estimates of nucleated cell counts were derived. Measured with immunoSEQ multiplex PCR; TCRdb has only the in-frame clones, and not every one. The V and J calls and clone size were taken over from that table, and D and trimming were inferred from the DNA. The table lists tens of thousands of clones, 79% of them singletons, with approximately 5% in the top ten. The chain employs TRBV5-1 and TRBJ2-1, with 7 bases identical to TRBD1. The TCR comes from a woman older than 75 with active or convalescent COVID-19. Sample: peripheral blood. CDR3 nucleotides: TGCGCCAGCAGTCCTGACAGGGCTACAAGCGAGCAGTTCTTC. Translated: CASSPDRATSEQFF.